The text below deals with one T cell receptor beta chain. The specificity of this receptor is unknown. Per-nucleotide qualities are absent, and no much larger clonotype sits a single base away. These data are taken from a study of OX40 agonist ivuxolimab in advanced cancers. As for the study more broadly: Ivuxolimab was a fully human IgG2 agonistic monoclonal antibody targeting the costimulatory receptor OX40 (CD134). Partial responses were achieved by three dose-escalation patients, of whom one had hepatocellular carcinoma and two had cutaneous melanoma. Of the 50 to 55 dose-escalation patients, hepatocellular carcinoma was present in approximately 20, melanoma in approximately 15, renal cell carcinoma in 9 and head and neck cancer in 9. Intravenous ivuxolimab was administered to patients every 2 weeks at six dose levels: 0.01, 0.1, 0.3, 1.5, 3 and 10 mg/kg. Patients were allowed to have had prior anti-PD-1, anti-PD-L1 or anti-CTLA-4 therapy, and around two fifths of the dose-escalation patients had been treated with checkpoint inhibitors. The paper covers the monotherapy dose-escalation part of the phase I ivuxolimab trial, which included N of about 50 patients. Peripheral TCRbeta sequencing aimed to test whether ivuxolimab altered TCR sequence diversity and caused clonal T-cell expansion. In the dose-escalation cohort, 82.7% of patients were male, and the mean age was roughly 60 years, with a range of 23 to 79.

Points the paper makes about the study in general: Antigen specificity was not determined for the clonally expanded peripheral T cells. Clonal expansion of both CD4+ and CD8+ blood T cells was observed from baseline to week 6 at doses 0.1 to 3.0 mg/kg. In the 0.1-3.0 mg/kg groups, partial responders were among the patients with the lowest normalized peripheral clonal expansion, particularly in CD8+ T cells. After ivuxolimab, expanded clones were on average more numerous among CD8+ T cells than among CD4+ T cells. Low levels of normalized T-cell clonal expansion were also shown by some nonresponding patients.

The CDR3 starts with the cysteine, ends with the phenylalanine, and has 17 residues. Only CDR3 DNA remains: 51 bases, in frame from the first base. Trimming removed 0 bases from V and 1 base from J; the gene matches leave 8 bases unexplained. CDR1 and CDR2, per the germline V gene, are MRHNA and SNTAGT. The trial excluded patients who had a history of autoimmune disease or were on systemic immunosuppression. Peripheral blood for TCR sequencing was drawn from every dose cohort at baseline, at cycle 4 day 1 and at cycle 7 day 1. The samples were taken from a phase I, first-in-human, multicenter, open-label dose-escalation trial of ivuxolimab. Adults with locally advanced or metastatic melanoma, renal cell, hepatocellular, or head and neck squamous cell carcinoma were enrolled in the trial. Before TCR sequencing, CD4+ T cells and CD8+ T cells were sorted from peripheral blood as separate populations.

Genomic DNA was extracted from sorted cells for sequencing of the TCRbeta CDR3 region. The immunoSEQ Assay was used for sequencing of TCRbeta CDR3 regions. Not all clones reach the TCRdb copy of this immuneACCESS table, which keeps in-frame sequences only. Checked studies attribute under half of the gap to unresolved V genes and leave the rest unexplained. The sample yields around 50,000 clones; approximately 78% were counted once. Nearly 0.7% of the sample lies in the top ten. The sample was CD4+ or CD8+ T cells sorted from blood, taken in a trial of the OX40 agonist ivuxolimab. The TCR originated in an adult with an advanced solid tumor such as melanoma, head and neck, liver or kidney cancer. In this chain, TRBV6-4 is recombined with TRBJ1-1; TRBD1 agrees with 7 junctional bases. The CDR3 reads CASSDSPFGQENTEAFF. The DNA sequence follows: TGTGCCAGCAGTGACTCTCCCTTCGGACAGGAGAACACTGAAGCTTTCTTT.